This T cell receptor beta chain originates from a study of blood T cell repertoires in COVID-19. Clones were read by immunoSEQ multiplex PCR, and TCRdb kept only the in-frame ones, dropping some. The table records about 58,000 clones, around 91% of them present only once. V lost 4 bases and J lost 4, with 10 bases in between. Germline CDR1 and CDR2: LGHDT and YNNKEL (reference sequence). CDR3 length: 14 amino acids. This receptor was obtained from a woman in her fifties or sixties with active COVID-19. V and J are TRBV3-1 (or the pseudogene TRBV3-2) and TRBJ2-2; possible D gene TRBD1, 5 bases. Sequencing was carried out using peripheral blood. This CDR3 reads CASSPGFGTGELFF. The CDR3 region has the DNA TGTGCCAGCAGCCCAGGGTTTGGCACCGGGGAGCTGTTTTTT.